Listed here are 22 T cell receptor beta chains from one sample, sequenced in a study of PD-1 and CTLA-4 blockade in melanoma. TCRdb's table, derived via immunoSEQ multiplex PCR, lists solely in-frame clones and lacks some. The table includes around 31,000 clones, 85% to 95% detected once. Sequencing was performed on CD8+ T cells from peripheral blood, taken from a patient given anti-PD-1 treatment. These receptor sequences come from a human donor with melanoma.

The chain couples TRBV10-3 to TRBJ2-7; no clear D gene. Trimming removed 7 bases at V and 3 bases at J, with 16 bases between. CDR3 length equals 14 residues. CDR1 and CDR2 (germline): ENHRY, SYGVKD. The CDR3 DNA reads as TGTGCCATCACACCGTCCCTGGATAGCTACGAGCAGTACTTC. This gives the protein CAITPSLDSYEQYF.

The CDR3 protein is CASSTFGGDTQYF. The CDR3 DNA is TGTGCCAGTAGTACTTTTGGCGGGGATACGCAGTATTTT. J is TRBJ2-3 and V is TRBV19; D is perhaps TRBD2 (5 bases). This CDR3 has 13 amino acids. V was clipped by 4 bases and J by 6 bases, with 11 bases between them. Germline lookup yields CDR1 LNHDA and CDR2 SQIVND (reference sequence).

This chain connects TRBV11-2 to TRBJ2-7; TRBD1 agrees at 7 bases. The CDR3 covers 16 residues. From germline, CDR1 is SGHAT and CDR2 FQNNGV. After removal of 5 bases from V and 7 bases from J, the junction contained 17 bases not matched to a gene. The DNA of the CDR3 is TGTGCCAGCAGCCTCGAATTCGGGACAGCCTCTCGGGAGCAGTACTTC. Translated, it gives CASSLEFGTASREQYF.

The CDR3 reads CASSMSMNTEAFF. DNA of the CDR3: TGTGCCAGTAGTATGTCGATGAACACTGAAGCTTTCTTT. The gene calls are TRBV19 and TRBJ1-1; D is uncertain. Germline-derived CDR1 and CDR2 are LNHDA and SQIVND (reference sequence). The V end was cut by 3 bases, the J end by 0 bases, with 5 bases between. CDR3 length equals 13 residues.

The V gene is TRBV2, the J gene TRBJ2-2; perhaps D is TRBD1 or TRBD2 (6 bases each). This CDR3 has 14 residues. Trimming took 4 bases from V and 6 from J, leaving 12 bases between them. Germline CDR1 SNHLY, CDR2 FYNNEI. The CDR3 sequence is CASSAMGGSGELFF. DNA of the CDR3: TGTGCCAGCAGTGCGATGGGGGGCTCCGGGGAGCTGTTTTTT.

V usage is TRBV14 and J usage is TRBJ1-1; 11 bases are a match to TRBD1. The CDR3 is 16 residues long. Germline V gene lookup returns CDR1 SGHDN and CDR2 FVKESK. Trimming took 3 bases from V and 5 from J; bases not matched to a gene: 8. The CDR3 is CASSHPLGQGGTEAFF. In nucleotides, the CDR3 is TGTGCCAGCAGCCATCCCCTGGGACAGGGGGGAACTGAAGCTTTCTTT.

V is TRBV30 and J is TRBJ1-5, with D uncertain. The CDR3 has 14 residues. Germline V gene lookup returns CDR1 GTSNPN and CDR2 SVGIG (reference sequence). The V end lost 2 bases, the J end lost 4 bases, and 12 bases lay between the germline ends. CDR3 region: CAWSRIGDNQPQHF. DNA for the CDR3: TGTGCCTGGAGTAGGATCGGGGATAATCAGCCCCAGCATTTT.

The CDR3: CASSEVFMAEAFF. Here the CDR3 DNA reads TGTGCCAGCAGTGAAGTTTTCATGGCTGAAGCTTTCTTT. V usage is TRBV6-1 and J usage is TRBJ1-1; no definite D call. Germline V gene sequence: CDR1 MNHNS, CDR2 SASEGT. CDR3 length: 13 amino acids. Trimming cost V 1 base and J 6 bases, with 9 bases left between them.

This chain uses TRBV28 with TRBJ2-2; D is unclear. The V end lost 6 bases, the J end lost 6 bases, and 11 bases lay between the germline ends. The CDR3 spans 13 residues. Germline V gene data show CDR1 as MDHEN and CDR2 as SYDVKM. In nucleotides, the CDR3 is TGTGCCAGCAGCGAGGTTCGGGCCGGGGAGCTGTTTTTT. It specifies CASSEVRAGELFF.

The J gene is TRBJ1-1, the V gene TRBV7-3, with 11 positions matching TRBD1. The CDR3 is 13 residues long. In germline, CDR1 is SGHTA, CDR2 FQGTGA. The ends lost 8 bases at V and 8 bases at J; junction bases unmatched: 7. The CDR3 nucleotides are TGTGCCAGCGCCGGACAGGGGGCTGAAGAAGCTTTCTTT. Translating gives CASAGQGAEEAFF.

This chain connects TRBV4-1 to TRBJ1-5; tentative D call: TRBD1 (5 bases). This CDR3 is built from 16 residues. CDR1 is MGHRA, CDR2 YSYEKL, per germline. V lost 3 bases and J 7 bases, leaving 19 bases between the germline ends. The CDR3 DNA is TGCGCCAGCAGCCAGGGTCTTGTTGGGGGAGGGCAGCCCCAGCATTTT. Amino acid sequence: CASSQGLVGGGQPQHF.

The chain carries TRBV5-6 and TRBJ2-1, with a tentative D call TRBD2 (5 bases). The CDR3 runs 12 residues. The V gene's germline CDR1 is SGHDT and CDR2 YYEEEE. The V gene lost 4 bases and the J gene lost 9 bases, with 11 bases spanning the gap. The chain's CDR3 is CASSSNSVEQFF. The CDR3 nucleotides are TGTGCCAGCAGCAGTAATAGCGTTGAGCAGTTCTTC.

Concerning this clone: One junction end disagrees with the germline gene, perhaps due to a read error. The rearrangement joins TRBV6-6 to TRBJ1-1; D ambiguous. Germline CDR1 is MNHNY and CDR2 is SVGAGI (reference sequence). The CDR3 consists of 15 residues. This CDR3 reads CASSDSVNAGTEAFF. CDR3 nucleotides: TGTGCCAGCAGTGACTCAGTCAATGCTGGCACTGAAGCTTTCTTT.

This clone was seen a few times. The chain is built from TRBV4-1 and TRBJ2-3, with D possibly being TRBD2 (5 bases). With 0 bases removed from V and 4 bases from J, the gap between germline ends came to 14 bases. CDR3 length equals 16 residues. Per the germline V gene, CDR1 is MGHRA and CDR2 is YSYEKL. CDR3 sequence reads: CASSQDRGSGADTQYF. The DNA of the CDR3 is TGCGCCAGCAGCCAAGATCGAGGGAGTGGGGCAGATACGCAGTATTTT.

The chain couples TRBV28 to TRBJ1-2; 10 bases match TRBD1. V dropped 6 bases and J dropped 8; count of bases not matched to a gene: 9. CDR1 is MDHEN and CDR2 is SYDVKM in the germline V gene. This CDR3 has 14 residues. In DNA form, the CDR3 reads TGTGCCAGCAGCCACGGACAGGGGGTAATCGGCTACACCTTC. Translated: CASSHGQGVIGYTF.

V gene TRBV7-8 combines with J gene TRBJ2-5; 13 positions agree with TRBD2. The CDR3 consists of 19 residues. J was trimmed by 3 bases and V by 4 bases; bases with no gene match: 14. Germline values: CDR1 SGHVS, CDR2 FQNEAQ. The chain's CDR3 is CASSSTSGLAGFVEETQYF. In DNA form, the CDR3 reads TGTGCCAGCAGCTCGACGTCGGGACTAGCGGGATTTGTGGAAGAGACCCAGTACTTC.

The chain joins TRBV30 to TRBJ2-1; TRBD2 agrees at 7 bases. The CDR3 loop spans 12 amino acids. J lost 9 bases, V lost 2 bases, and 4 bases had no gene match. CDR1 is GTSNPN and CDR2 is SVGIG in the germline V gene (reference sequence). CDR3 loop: CAWSPTSTEQFF. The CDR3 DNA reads TGTGCCTGGAGTCCGACTAGCACTGAGCAGTTCTTC.

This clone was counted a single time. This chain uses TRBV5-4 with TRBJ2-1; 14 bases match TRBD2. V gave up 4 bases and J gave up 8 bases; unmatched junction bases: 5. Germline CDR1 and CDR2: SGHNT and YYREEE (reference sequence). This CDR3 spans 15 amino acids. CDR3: CASSPWTSGRYEQFF. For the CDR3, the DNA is TGTGCCAGCAGCCCATGGACTAGCGGGAGGTATGAGCAGTTCTTC.

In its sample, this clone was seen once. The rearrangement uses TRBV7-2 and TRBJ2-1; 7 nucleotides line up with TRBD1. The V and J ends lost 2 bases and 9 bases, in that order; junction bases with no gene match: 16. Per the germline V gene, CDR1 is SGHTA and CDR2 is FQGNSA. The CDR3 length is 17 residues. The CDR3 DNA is TGTGCCAGCAGCTTACCTCAGGGGGACCCTCCTTGGGTTGAGCAGTTCTTC. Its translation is CASSLPQGDPPWVEQFF.

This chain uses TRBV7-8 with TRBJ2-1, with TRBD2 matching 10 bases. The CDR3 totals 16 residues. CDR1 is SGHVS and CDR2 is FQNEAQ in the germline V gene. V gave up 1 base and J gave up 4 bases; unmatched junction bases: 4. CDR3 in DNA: TGTGCCAGCAGCTTAGGTACTAGCGGGGCTTACAATGAGCAGTTCTTC. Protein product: CASSLGTSGAYNEQFF.

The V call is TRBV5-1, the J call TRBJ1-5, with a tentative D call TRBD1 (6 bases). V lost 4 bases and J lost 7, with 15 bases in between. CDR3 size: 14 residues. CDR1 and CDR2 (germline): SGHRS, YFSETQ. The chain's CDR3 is CASSPVGGEQPQHF. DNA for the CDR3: TGCGCCAGCAGCCCGGTGGGGGGCGAGCAGCCCCAGCATTTT.

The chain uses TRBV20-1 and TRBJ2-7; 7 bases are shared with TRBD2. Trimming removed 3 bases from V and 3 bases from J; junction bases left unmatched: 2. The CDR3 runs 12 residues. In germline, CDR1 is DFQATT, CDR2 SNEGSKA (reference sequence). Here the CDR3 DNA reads TGCAGTGCTAGTTGGACTAGCTACGAGCAGTACTTC. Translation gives CSASWTSYEQYF.